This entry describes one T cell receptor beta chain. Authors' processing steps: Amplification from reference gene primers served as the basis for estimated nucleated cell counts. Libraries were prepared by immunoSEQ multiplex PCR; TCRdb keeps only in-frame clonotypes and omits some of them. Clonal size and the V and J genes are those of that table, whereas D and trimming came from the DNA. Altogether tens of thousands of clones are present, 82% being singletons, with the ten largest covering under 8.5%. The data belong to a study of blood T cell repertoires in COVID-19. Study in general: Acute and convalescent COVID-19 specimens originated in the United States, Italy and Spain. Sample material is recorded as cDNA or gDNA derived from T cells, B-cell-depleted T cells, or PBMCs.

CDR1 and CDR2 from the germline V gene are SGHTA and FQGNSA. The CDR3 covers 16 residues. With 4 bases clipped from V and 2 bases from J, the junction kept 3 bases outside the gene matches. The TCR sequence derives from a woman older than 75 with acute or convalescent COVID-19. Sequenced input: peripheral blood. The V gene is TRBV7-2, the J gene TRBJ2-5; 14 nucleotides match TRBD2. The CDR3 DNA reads TGTGCCAGCAGCTGGGGACTAGCGGGGGCTCAAGAGACCCAGTACTTC. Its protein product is CASSWGLAGAQETQYF.